The entry that follows covers one TCR beta chain sequence. V trimming: 8 bases; J trimming: 2 bases; junction bases outside the gene matches: 7. The CDR3 length is 14 residues. Germline V gives CDR1 KGHSH, CDR2 LQKENI. The data stem from a study of blood T cell repertoires in COVID-19. Study-level background: T cells, B-cell-depleted T cells, or PBMCs supplied cDNA or gDNA.

Seattle researchers signed up patients amid active infection and tracked them longitudinally. Per the authors' pipeline: Estimation of nucleated cell counts relied on the amplification of reference gene primers. Assay used: immunoSEQ multiplex PCR; TCRdb lists only in-frame clones, some missing. Clone size and V and J calls were adopted from that table, with D and trimming inferred from the DNA. The sample gives 310,000 or so clones, approximately 91% of which show up once; about 11% is in the top ten. Material for sequencing was peripheral blood. The chain carries TRBV18 and TRBJ2-7; 9 nucleotides align to TRBD1. The clonotype was recovered from a woman aged 25 to 39 with COVID-19, enrolled during active disease. The CDR3 is CASATGGKTYEQYF. In DNA, the CDR3 is TGTGCCAGCGCGACAGGGGGAAAAACCTACGAGCAGTACTTC.